These T cell receptor beta chains were read from a single sample in a study of T cell repertoires in cytomegalovirus infection. No antigen is known for these receptors. From the reads, TCRdb called clonotypes with MiXCR, one entry per CDR3 protein. This sample has approximately 910,000 distinct CDR3 sequences, with approximately 31% found just once. Sequencing used cultured CD8+ T cells from PBMCs, obtained from culture after CMV antigen stimulation. The receptors were sampled from a human donor in good health (CMV status not recorded). Some clones in this sample may be carry-over from other donors' samples. CDR3s include the opening cysteine and the closing phenylalanine or tryptophan. Fields, in order: V gene, clone size, J gene, D gene, CDR3 DNA, CDR3 protein. The D gene is left open where the match is weak. Expanded clones get a size class; other rows say once, few or many, or leave the size out.

>TRBV2|many|TRBJ1-1|NA
TGTGCCAGCAGCGGTCCTGAAGCTTTCTTT
CASSGPEAFF
>TRBV7-9|many|TRBJ1-3|NA
TGTGCCAGCAGCTCCAGGGTGAACGGAAACACCATATATTTT
CASSSRVNGNTIYF
>TRBV4-3|NA|TRBJ2-2|NA
TGCGCCAGCAGCCAAGAGGCCCGTGCCACCGGGGAGCTGTTTTTT
CASSQEARATGELFF
>TRBV27|NA|TRBJ2-3|TRBD2
TGTGCCAGCCGGGAGGGGGACAGCACAGATACGCAGTATTTT
CASREGDSTDTQYF
>TRBV9|few|TRBJ2-3|NA
TGTGCCAGCAGCGTAGCACTCATCAGCACAGATACGCAGTATTTT
CASSVALISTDTQYF
>TRBV4-1|NA|TRBJ2-2|NA
TGCGCCAGCAGCCAAGATTCAGGAGGGGAGCTGTTTTTT
CASSQDSGGELFF
>TRBV4-3|NA|TRBJ2-5|TRBD2
TGCGCCAGCAGCCAAGAGGTTCCGGGGGGGCAAGAGACCCAGTACTTC
CASSQEVPGGQETQYF
>TRBV12-3/TRBV12-4|once|TRBJ2-5|NA
TGTGCCAGCAGTTCAGCCGGGACGGCGACTCAAGAGACCCAGTACTTC
CASSSAGTATQETQYF
>TRBV7-9|NA|TRBJ2-1|NA
TGTGCCAGCAGCCCCGCTCGAGCGGATGAGCAGTTCTTC
CASSPARADEQFF
>TRBV9|NA|TRBJ2-3|NA
TGTGCCAGCAGCCCTCGACTAGGGGCAGATACGCAGTATTTT
CASSPRLGADTQYF
>TRBV7-2|few|TRBJ1-2|NA
TGTGCCAGCAGCTACCAGAGAAGTAACTATGGCTACACCTTC
CASSYQRSNYGYTF
>TRBV7-8|NA|TRBJ2-1|TRBD2
TGTGCCAGCAGCTTAGGGGCTAGCGGGGTGCAAAATGAGCAGTTCTTC
CASSLGASGVQNEQFF
>TRBV12-5|few|TRBJ2-2|NA
TGTGCTAGTGGTTCGACGAAAGGAGGGGACACCGGGGAGCTGTTTTTT
CASGSTKGGDTGELFF
>TRBV10-1|few|TRBJ2-2|NA
TGCGCCAGCAGTGGTTGGCAGGGAATGGACTCGAACACCGGGGAGCTGTTTTTT
CASSGWQGMDSNTGELFF
>TRBV7-8|many|TRBJ2-3|NA
TGTGCCAGCAGCTCCCCGGCAGGGGTCCTTGGGGATACGCAGTATTTT
CASSSPAGVLGDTQYF
>TRBV7-2|many|TRBJ2-1|NA
TGTGCCAGCAGCTTAGAGGGGGGAACCTACAATGAGCAGTTCTTC
CASSLEGGTYNEQFF
>TRBV11-1|many|TRBJ1-1|NA
TGTGCCAGCAGTGACACTGAAGCTTTCTTT
CASSDTEAFF
>TRBV3-1|NA|TRBJ1-1|NA
TGTGCCAGCAGCCAAGACCCGGGTTCGGACACTGAAGCTTTCTTT
CASSQDPGSDTEAFF
>TRBV7-8|many|TRBJ1-5|NA
TGTGCCAGCAGCTTCCTACAGGGTCCCAATCAGCCCCAGCATTTT
CASSFLQGPNQPQHF
>TRBV19|NA|TRBJ1-1|TRBD1
TGTGCCAGTAGTATAGTGGGACAGGGACTTACTGAAGCTTTCTTT
CASSIVGQGLTEAFF
>TRBV19|few|TRBJ1-5|NA
TGTGCCAGTAGTATAGGGACGTGGAGCAATCAGCCCCAGCATTTT
CASSIGTWSNQPQHF
>TRBV6-2/TRBV6-3|NA|TRBJ2-1|NA
TGTGCCAGCCTTAGAAAAACGGGCAATGAGCAGTTCTTC
CASLRKTGNEQFF
>TRBV4-1|NA|TRBJ2-5|NA
TGCGCCAGCAGCCAAGATTTCCGTCCCGAGCCCCAGTACTTC
CASSQDFRPEPQYF
>TRBV5-5|NA|TRBJ2-4|NA
TGTGCCAGCAGCTGGGACCCTCCAGGGGCCAAAAACATTCAGTACTTC
CASSWDPPGAKNIQYF
>TRBV7-8|many|TRBJ2-1|NA
TGTGCCAGCAGCTTAGCGGGGGGGCACTACCCCTACAATGAGCAGTTCTTC
CASSLAGGHYPYNEQFF
>TRBV6-5|NA|TRBJ2-4|NA
TGTGCCAGCAGCCTGGGTCACCCCAAAAACATTCAGTACTTC
CASSLGHPKNIQYF